Listed below are T cell receptor beta chains from one sample, sequenced in a study of blood T cell repertoires in COVID-19. Only in-frame clones appear in the TCRdb table, and some are missing; sequencing was by immunoSEQ multiplex PCR. The profile covers roughly 260,000 clones, with under 85% appearing a single time and 3% to 4% taken by the ten largest. Material for sequencing was peripheral blood. All receptors derive from a woman aged 40 to 50 with active or convalescent COVID-19. CDR3s include the opening cysteine and the closing phenylalanine or tryptophan. A D gene is named only where the DNA matches it firmly. Clone size is stated in some rows and not others, as once, few, many or a class when expanded.

CASSLSGTPNSPLHF TGTGCCAGCAGCCTATCCGGGACTCCTAATTCACCCCTCCACTTT TRBV7-3 . . TRBJ1-6
CASSLRTSHRNEQFF TGTGCCAGCAGCCTGCGGACTAGCCATCGCAATGAGCAGTTCTTC TRBV11-3 TRBD2 . TRBJ2-1
CASSPLDRGGEKLFF TGCGCCAGCAGCCCGTTGGACAGGGGAGGGGAAAAACTGTTTTTT TRBV5-1 TRBD1 . TRBJ1-4
CASSGRRTSGYNEQFF TGTGCCAGCAGTGGTAGGCGGACTAGCGGCTACAATGAGCAGTTCTTC TRBV2 TRBD2 . TRBJ2-1
CASSPLPGQGSNEQFF TGTGCCAGCAGCCCCCTTCCGGGACAGGGCTCAAATGAGCAGTTCTTC TRBV7-3 TRBD1 . TRBJ2-1
CASSVGQGGGYGYTF TGTGCCAGCAGCGTAGGACAGGGGGGCGGCTATGGCTACACCTTC TRBV9 TRBD1 . TRBJ1-2
CASRETGVETQYF TGTGCCAGCAGGGAAACAGGGGTGGAGACCCAGTACTTC TRBV28 TRBD1 . TRBJ2-5
CASSFQDTQPQHF TGTGCCAGCAGCTTCCAAGACACTCAGCCCCAGCATTTT TRBV11-2 . . TRBJ1-5
CASSEIGDGGYEQYF TGTGCCAGCAGTGAAATAGGAGACGGCGGCTACGAGCAGTACTTC TRBV25-1 . few TRBJ2-7
CASSRDRDDYGYTF TGTGCCAGCTCAAGGGACAGGGACGACTATGGCTACACCTTC TRBV18 TRBD1 once TRBJ1-2
CASSDGSGGSEAFF TGTGCCAGCAGTGACGGCAGCGGCGGGTCGGAAGCTTTCTTT TRBV6-4 . few TRBJ1-1
CAWSDSYWEKLFF TGTGCCTGGAGTGACAGTTACTGGGAAAAACTGTTTTTT TRBV30 . . TRBJ1-4
CASSLRDRTTDTQYF TGCGCCAGCAGCTTGCGGGACAGGACCACAGATACGCAGTATTTT TRBV5-1 TRBD1 . TRBJ2-3
CASSSGAYRTEAFF TGTGCCAGCAGTTCAGGGGCGTACCGGACTGAAGCTTTCTTT TRBV5-4 . few TRBJ1-1
CASSPAGQGAGEQYF TGTGCCAGCAGCCCAGCGGGACAGGGCGCCGGCGAGCAGTACTTC TRBV9 TRBD1 . TRBJ2-7
CASSSPSGGATDTQYF TGTGCCAGCAGTTCGCCTAGCGGGGGGGCAACAGATACGCAGTATTTT TRBV28 TRBD2 . TRBJ2-3
CASSYSGGMATEAFF TGTGCCAGCAGTTACTCGGGGGGAATGGCCACTGAAGCTTTCTTT TRBV6-5 . once TRBJ1-1
CASRPDRGRISGANVLTF TGTGCCAGCAGGCCGGACAGGGGGCGAATCTCTGGGGCCAACGTCCTGACTTTC TRBV28 TRBD1 . TRBJ2-6
CASSRGTGGGGDEQFF TGTGCCAGCAGCCGAGGGACAGGGGGCGGAGGCGATGAGCAGTTCTTC TRBV6-2/TRBV6-3 TRBD1 . TRBJ2-1
CASSSRLAHNEQFF TGTGCCAGCAGCTCCAGACTAGCCCACAATGAGCAGTTCTTC TRBV7-9 TRBD2 . TRBJ2-1
CASSYTGRVTNNSPLHF TGTGCCAGCAGCTATACAGGGCGAGTTACAAATAATTCACCCCTCCACTTT TRBV28 . once TRBJ1-6
CAWAGQGAVSNYGYTF TGTGCCTGGGCTGGACAGGGGGCCGTATCTAACTATGGCTACACCTTC TRBV30 TRBD1 . TRBJ1-2
CASGWVSGYYNEQFF TGCGCCAGCGGCTGGGTTAGCGGGTACTACAATGAGCAGTTCTTC TRBV10-1 TRBD2 once TRBJ2-1
CASSYGTSGGALTDTQYF TGTGCCAGCAGCTACGGGACTAGCGGGGGGGCGTTGACAGATACGCAGTATTTT TRBV9 TRBD2 . TRBJ2-3
CASRMEGAGYTF TGCGCCAGCAGGATGGAGGGGGCTGGCTACACCTTC TRBV10-2 TRBD1 . TRBJ1-2
CASSSATGTGYEQYF TGTGCCAGCAGCTCCGCGACCGGGACAGGGTACGAGCAGTACTTC TRBV7-2 TRBD1 once TRBJ2-7
CASSYSLGRQEKLFF TGTGCCAGCAGTTACTCGCTGGGGCGTCAAGAAAAACTGTTTTTT TRBV6-5 . few TRBJ1-4
CSVESGTGVYGYTF TGCAGCGTTGAGTCCGGGACAGGGGTCTATGGCTACACCTTC TRBV29-1 TRBD1 . TRBJ1-2
CASSTRQGWGYTF TGTGCCAGTAGTACCCGACAGGGTTGGGGCTACACCTTC TRBV19 TRBD1 . TRBJ1-2
CSVAQASGVEQFF TGCAGCGTTGCCCAGGCTAGCGGAGTCGAGCAGTTCTTC TRBV29-1 TRBD2 . TRBJ2-1
CASIRTGAKNQPQHF TGTGCCAGTATCCGGACAGGGGCCAAGAATCAGCCCCAGCATTTT TRBV19 TRBD1 . TRBJ1-5
CASSNTAGQGDGYTF TGTGCCAGCAGTAACACCGCGGGACAGGGGGATGGCTACACCTTC TRBV27 TRBD1 few TRBJ1-2
CASSSEAGDWPQHF TGTGCCAGCAGCAGCGAAGCTGGGGACTGGCCCCAGCATTTT TRBV6-5 . . TRBJ1-5
CSASRQGTGNTIYF TGCAGTGCTAGTCGACAGGGGACTGGAAACACCATATATTTT TRBV20-1 TRBD1 once TRBJ1-3
CASSVGTGPMNTEAFF TGTGCCAGTAGTGTCGGGACAGGACCAATGAACACTGAAGCTTTCTTT TRBV19 TRBD1 . TRBJ1-1
CASWKTGSPNGYTF TGTGCCAGCTGGAAGACAGGGAGTCCGAATGGCTACACCTTC TRBV6-5 TRBD1 . TRBJ1-2
CASWTGYGYTF TGTGCCAGCTGGACAGGTTACGGCTACACCTTC TRBV2 TRBD1 . TRBJ1-2
CASSDRSYVSEAFF TGTGCCAGCAGCGACAGGTCATATGTATCTGAAGCTTTCTTT TRBV2 . . TRBJ1-1
CASSLARRAYGYTF TGTGCCAGCAGCTTAGCTCGGAGGGCCTATGGCTACACCTTC TRBV7-2 . . TRBJ1-2
CASSQDGVGQGGFF TGTGCCAGCAGCCAAGACGGGGTCGGGCAGGGGGGTTTCTTT TRBV3-1/TRBV3-2 TRBD1 . TRBJ1-1
CASSHPTGSGGYEQYF TGCGCCAGCAGCCATCCTACTGGTAGCGGGGGTTACGAGCAGTACTTC TRBV4-1 TRBD2 . TRBJ2-7
CATSSTGRNSPLHF TGTGCCACCTCTTCGACAGGGAGAAATTCACCCCTCCACTTT TRBV19 TRBD1 . TRBJ1-6
CASSRTVTSNTGELFF TGTGCCAGCTCACGGACTGTAACATCGAACACCGGGGAGCTGTTTTTT TRBV18 . once TRBJ2-2
CASSTQTGEAFF TGTGCCAGCAGCACGCAGACAGGTGAAGCTTTCTTT TRBV11-2 . once TRBJ1-1
CASSTRRGRNEQFF TGTGCCAGCAGCACCCGTAGGGGAAGGAATGAGCAGTTCTTC TRBV7-2 . . TRBJ2-1
CASNLNVQETQYF TGTGCCAGCAACCTAAATGTCCAAGAGACCCAGTACTTC TRBV2 . once TRBJ2-5
CASSQSGVEQFF TGTGCCAGCAGTCAGTCCGGGGTTGAGCAGTTCTTC TRBV6-5 . once TRBJ2-1
CASSESMLQSEQFF TGCGCCAGCAGTGAGTCGATGCTACAGAGTGAGCAGTTCTTC TRBV10-2 . few TRBJ2-1
CASSQDPPEQFF TGCGCCAGCAGCCAAGATCCCCCGGAGCAGTTCTTC TRBV4-1 . . TRBJ2-1
CASSLTPGDAETQYF TGTGCCAGCAGTCTAACCCCGGGGGATGCGGAGACCCAGTACTTC TRBV28 . . TRBJ2-5
CASSKEHTPEAFF TGTGCCAGCAGCAAAGAACATACCCCTGAAGCTTTCTTT TRBV21-1 . . TRBJ1-1
CASRLTGTGKGQQYF TGTGCCAGCAGACTGACCGGGACAGGGAAGGGACAGCAGTACTTC TRBV2 TRBD1 . TRBJ2-7
CASSQIPQGPDTEAFF TGTGCCAGCAGCCAAATTCCACAGGGGCCGGACACTGAAGCTTTCTTT TRBV6-6 TRBD1 . TRBJ1-1
CASSLSRTASAAFF TGTGCCAGCAGTTTATCGAGGACAGCCTCGGCAGCTTTCTTT TRBV27 . . TRBJ1-1